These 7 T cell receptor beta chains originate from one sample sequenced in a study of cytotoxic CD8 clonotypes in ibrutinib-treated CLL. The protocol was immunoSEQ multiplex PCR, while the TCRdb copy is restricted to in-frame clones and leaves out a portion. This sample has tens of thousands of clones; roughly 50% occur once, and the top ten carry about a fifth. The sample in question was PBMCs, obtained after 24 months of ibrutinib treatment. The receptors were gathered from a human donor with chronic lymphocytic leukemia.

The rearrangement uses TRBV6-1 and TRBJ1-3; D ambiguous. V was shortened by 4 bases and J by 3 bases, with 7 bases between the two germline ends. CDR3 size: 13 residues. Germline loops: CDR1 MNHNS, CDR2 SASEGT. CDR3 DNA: TGTGCCAGCAGTGTCAGGATTGGAAACACCATATATTTT. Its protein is CASSVRIGNTIYF.

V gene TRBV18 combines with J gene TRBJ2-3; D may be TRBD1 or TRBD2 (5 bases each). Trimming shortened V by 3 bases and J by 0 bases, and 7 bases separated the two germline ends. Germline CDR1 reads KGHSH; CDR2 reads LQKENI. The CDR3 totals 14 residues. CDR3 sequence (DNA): TGTGCCAGCTCACCGGGACCAAGCACAGATACGCAGTATTTT. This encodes CASSPGPSTDTQYF.

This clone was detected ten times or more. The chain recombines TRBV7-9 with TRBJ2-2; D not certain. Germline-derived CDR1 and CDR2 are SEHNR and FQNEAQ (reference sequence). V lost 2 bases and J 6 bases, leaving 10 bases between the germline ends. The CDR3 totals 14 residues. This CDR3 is CASSLLLFAGELFF. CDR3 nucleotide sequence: TGTGCCAGCAGCTTATTGTTGTTTGCCGGGGAGCTGTTTTTT.

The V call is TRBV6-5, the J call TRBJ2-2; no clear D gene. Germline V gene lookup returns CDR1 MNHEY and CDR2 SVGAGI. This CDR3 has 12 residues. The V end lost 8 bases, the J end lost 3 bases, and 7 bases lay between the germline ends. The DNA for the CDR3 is TGTGCCAGCGAAAGGGACACCGGGGAGCTGTTTTTT. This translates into CASERDTGELFF.

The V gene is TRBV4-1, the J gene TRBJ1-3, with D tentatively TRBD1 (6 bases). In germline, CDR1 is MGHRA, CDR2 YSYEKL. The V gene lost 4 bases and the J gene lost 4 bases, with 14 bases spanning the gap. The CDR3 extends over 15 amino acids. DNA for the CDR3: TGCGCCAGCAGCCGGGACCGGGACATAGGAAACACCATATATTTT. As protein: CASSRDRDIGNTIYF.

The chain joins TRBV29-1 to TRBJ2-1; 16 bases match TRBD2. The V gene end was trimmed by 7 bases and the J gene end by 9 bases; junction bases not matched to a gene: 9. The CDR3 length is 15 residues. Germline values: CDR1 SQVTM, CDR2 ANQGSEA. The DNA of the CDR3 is TGCAGCGGTGACCCGGGACTAGCGGGGGGGACTGAGCAGTTCTTC. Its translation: CSGDPGLAGGTEQFF.

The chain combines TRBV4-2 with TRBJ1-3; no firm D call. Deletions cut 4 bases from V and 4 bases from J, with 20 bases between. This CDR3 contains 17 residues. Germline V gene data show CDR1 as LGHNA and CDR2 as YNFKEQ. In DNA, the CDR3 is TGTGCCAGCAGCCTTACGAGAAACCTAGATACGGGAAACACCATATATTTT. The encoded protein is CASSLTRNLDTGNTIYF.